The 26 T cell receptor beta chains presented below share a single source sample, sequenced in a study of blood T cell repertoires in COVID-19. Produced via immunoSEQ multiplex PCR; TCRdb's table is partial and in-frame only. Of 200,000 to 300,000 clones listed, about 91% were seen once; the top ten hold under 3%. The sequencing sample was made of peripheral blood. These receptor sequences come from a person aged 18-30 years with COVID-19, enrolled during active disease.

CDR3 in DNA: TGTGCCAGCAGCCAACATGGACAGGGATCCTCCTACGAGCAGTACTTC. Its protein product is CASSQHGQGSSYEQYF. This sequence joins TRBV3-1 (or the pseudogene TRBV3-2) and TRBJ2-7; TRBD1 matches at 8 bases. The CDR3 spans 16 residues. Germline trimming cut 2 bases from V and 0 bases from J; bases unmatched to any gene: 6. Germline assignment: CDR1 LGHDT and CDR2 YNNKEL (reference sequence).

The J gene is TRBJ1-1, the V gene TRBV5-1; D not certain. The germline V gene encodes CDR1 SGHRS and CDR2 YFSETQ. V lost 4 bases, J lost 6 bases, and 7 bases lay in between. This CDR3 spans 11 amino acids. The CDR3 here is CASSPGSEAFF. CDR3 DNA: TGCGCCAGCAGCCCCGGGTCTGAAGCTTTCTTT.

J is TRBJ2-1 and V is TRBV11-2, with 8 bases that match TRBD2. V lost 5 bases to trimming and J lost 8 bases; unmatched junction nucleotides: 14. The CDR3 totals 16 residues. Germline assignment: CDR1 SGHAT and CDR2 FQNNGV. The CDR3 protein is CASSPALSGSKDEQFF. The CDR3 region has the DNA TGTGCCAGCAGCCCCGCCCTGAGCGGGAGTAAGGATGAGCAGTTCTTC.

The chain uses TRBV2 and TRBJ2-2; TRBD1 matches 9 bases. Looked up from germline, CDR1 is SNHLY and CDR2 is FYNNEI. The V segment lost 9 bases and the J segment 2 bases; nucleotides outside the gene matches: 4. This CDR3 is 14 amino acids long. CDR3 residues: CARQGAPNTGELFF. CDR3 nucleotide sequence: TGTGCCAGACAGGGGGCCCCTAACACCGGGGAGCTGTTTTTT.

V gene TRBV15 combines with J gene TRBJ2-1; 10 nucleotides agree with TRBD2. Trimming cost V 5 bases and J 3 bases; bases outside gene matches: 4. Germline V lookup: CDR1 LNHNV, CDR2 YYDKDF (reference sequence). This CDR3 comprises 15 residues. The CDR3 region is CATSASGRGYNEQFF. The CDR3 DNA reads TGTGCCACCAGCGCTAGCGGGAGAGGCTACAATGAGCAGTTCTTC.

This rearrangement joins TRBV6-2 or TRBV6-3 to TRBJ2-7, with a possible D match to TRBD2 (6 bases). The CDR3 length is 15 residues. Germline loops: CDR1 MNHEY, CDR2 SVGEGT. Trimming removed 1 base from V and 5 bases from J, with 15 bases in between. The DNA for the CDR3 is TGTGCCAGCAGTTACTTTCTCGGCGGGATAGACGAGCAGTACTTC. Translating it yields CASSYFLGGIDEQYF.

V is TRBV4-3 and J is TRBJ2-7; the match to TRBD2 covers 8 bases. The V and J ends lost 4 bases and 5 bases, in that order; junction bases with no gene match: 10. The CDR3 contains 15 residues. The germline CDR1 and CDR2 sequences are LGHNA and YSLEER. CDR3 sequence reads: CASSLGASGRDEQYF. The CDR3 bases are TGCGCCAGCAGCCTAGGGGCTAGCGGGCGAGACGAGCAGTACTTC.

This chain joins TRBV19 and TRBJ1-5, with TRBD1 matching over 9 bases. Per the germline V gene, CDR1 is LNHDA and CDR2 is SQIVND (reference sequence). The CDR3 length is 16 residues. The trim removed 3 bases at V and 0 bases at J, leaving 3 bases unmatched. In nucleotides, the CDR3 is TGTGCCAGTAGTATGGAGGGACAGGGTAGCAATCAGCCCCAGCATTTT. Residues: CASSMEGQGSNQPQHF.

This rearrangement joins TRBV5-1 to TRBJ2-3; 10 bases are shared with TRBD1. Germline CDR1 reads SGHRS; CDR2 reads YFSETQ. Germline trimming cut 0 bases from V and 3 bases from J; bases unmatched to any gene: 7. This CDR3 has 17 residues. CDR3 amino acids: CASSLEATDRGTDTQYF. The CDR3 DNA sequence: TGCGCCAGCAGCTTGGAAGCAACGGACAGGGGGACAGATACGCAGTATTTT.

This clone was found a few times. The rearrangement uses TRBV3-1 (or the pseudogene TRBV3-2) and TRBJ2-5; 9 nucleotides match TRBD2. V lost 0 bases to trimming and J lost 6 bases; unmatched junction nucleotides: 14. The CDR3 is 18 amino acids. Germline loops: CDR1 LGHDT, CDR2 YNNKEL (reference sequence). CDR3 region: CASSQDLVVGTSMQTQYF. The CDR3 DNA follows: TGTGCCAGCAGCCAAGATTTAGTAGTCGGGACTAGCATGCAGACCCAGTACTTC.

The chain carries TRBV27 and TRBJ1-5; TRBD1 aligns across 9 bases. V trimming: 5 bases; J trimming: 4 bases; junction bases outside the gene matches: 6. Germline-derived CDR1 and CDR2 are MNHEY and SMNVEV (reference sequence). The CDR3 is 15 amino acids. The CDR3, as DNA: TGTGCCAGCAGTACTACCGACAGGGGGAATCAGCCCCAGCATTTT. Its translation: CASSTTDRGNQPQHF.

The chain is built from TRBV28 and TRBJ1-2; TRBD1 aligns across 7 bases. Germline V gives CDR1 MDHEN, CDR2 SYDVKM. Trimming cost V 6 bases and J 7 bases; bases outside gene matches: 11. The CDR3 loop spans 14 amino acids. CDR3 sequence: CASRAQGGTGGYTF. The CDR3 bases are TGTGCCAGCAGGGCCCAGGGGGGCACTGGTGGCTACACCTTC.

V and J are TRBV18 and TRBJ1-3; 8 nucleotides agree with TRBD1. After removal of 3 bases from V and 4 bases from J, the junction contained 5 bases not matched to a gene. Looked up from germline, CDR1 is KGHSH and CDR2 is LQKENI. The CDR3 is 15 residues long. The CDR3 loop is CASSPSRDRGNTIYF. The CDR3 nucleotides read TGTGCCAGCTCACCGTCCCGGGACAGGGGAAACACCATATATTTT.

The rearrangement uses TRBV27 and TRBJ1-6; D might be TRBD1 (6 bases). Per the germline V gene, CDR1 is MNHEY and CDR2 is SMNVEV (reference sequence). The CDR3 covers 17 residues. V was clipped by 4 bases and J by 8 bases, with 21 bases between them. The DNA of the CDR3 is TGTGCCAGCAGTTCCCTGGCCGTACAGGGATCCGATTCACCCCTCCACTTT. Translated, it gives CASSSLAVQGSDSPLHF.

This clone was observed a handful of times. The chain joins TRBV2 to TRBJ2-2, with 10 positions matching TRBD2. V gave up 1 base and J gave up 6 bases; unmatched junction bases: 2. Per germline, CDR1 SNHLY and CDR2 FYNNEI. The CDR3 runs to 15 residues. The CDR3 region is CASSEVAGGSGELFF. The CDR3 nucleotides read TGTGCCAGCAGTGAAGTAGCGGGAGGATCCGGGGAGCTGTTTTTT.

V and J are TRBV7-8 and TRBJ2-1, with unresolved D. In germline, CDR1 is SGHVS, CDR2 FQNEAQ. The CDR3 has 13 amino acids. V was shortened by 4 bases and J by 9 bases, with 13 bases between the two germline ends. As DNA, the CDR3 is TGTGCCAGCAGCTCACACGTGGGCCTTGAGCAGTTCTTC. Translating gives CASSSHVGLEQFF.

The rearrangement uses TRBV6-2 or TRBV6-3 and TRBJ2-5, with a weak D call TRBD1 (5 bases). The V and J ends lost 2 bases and 4 bases respectively, with 11 bases between them. This CDR3 contains 14 residues. The germline gives CDR1 MNHEY, CDR2 SVGEGT. CDR3 region: CASSYGLGLETQYF. The DNA of the CDR3 is TGTGCCAGCAGTTACGGGTTGGGGCTAGAGACCCAGTACTTC.

This rearrangement joins TRBV19 to TRBJ2-3; D might be TRBD2 (6 bases). With 8 bases removed from V and 2 bases from J, the gap between germline ends came to 14 bases. The CDR3 contains 14 residues. In germline, CDR1 is LNHDA, CDR2 SQIVND (reference sequence). The CDR3 sequence: CASSGGDPTDTQYF. CDR3 nucleotide sequence: TGTGCCAGTTCGGGCGGGGACCCCACAGATACGCAGTATTTT.

The rearrangement links TRBV5-4 to TRBJ1-2; 7 nucleotides agree with TRBD1. Per the germline V gene, CDR1 is SGHNT and CDR2 is YYREEE (reference sequence). J was trimmed by 3 bases and V by 2 bases; bases with no gene match: 4. This CDR3 comprises 14 residues. CDR3 amino acids: CASSFEGGDYGYTF. CDR3 DNA sequence: TGTGCCAGCAGCTTTGAAGGGGGCGACTATGGCTACACCTTC. The full variable domain, in which reference TRBV5-4 and TRBJ1-2 provide the parts outside the CDR3, is ETGVTQSPTHLIKTRGQQVTLRCSSQSGHNTVSWYQQALGQGPQFIFQYYREEENGRGNFPPRFSGLQFPNYSSELNVNALELDDSALYLCASSFEGGDYGYTFGSGTRLTVV.

The genes are TRBV6-5 and TRBJ2-1, with D perhaps TRBD2 (5 bases). The CDR3 is 13 residues long. V lost 8 bases and J lost 10, with 18 bases in between. The V gene's germline CDR1 is MNHEY and CDR2 SVGAGI. The CDR3 is CASGYSPGNEQFF. The CDR3 bases are TGTGCCAGCGGGTACTCCCCGGGGAACGAGCAGTTCTTC.

The rearrangement joins TRBV4-3 to TRBJ1-1, with unresolved D. Germline values: CDR1 LGHNA, CDR2 YSLEER. The ends were cut back, 0 bases at V and 0 bases at J, with 8 bases in the middle. This CDR3 has 15 amino acids. The CDR3, as DNA: TGCGCCAGCAGCCAAGATCTGTCAGTGAACACTGAAGCTTTCTTT. Translated: CASSQDLSVNTEAFF.

The genes are TRBV27 and TRBJ2-7; 11 nucleotides agree with TRBD2. The CDR3 covers 15 residues. Unmatched junction bases numbered 4, after V lost 6 bases and J lost 0 bases. The V gene's germline CDR1 is MNHEY and CDR2 SMNVEV (reference sequence). CDR3 residues: CASSSTSGVSYEQYF. The CDR3 DNA sequence: TGTGCCAGCAGCTCGACTAGCGGGGTCTCCTACGAGCAGTACTTC.

J is TRBJ2-1 and V is TRBV9; TRBD2 is a possible D gene (7 bases). V dropped 4 bases and J dropped 8 bases, with 25 bases sitting between them. The germline V gene has CDR1 SGDLS and CDR2 YYNGEE. The CDR3 is 17 residues long. CDR3 coding DNA: TGTGCCAGCAGCCTCAGTGCGGGGAGGGCCAAGGGGGATGAGCAGTTCTTC. Translated: CASSLSAGRAKGDEQFF.

The J gene is TRBJ2-7, the V gene TRBV28; 11 bases are a match to TRBD2. This CDR3 comprises 19 residues. V trimming: 4 bases; J trimming: 2 bases; junction bases outside the gene matches: 16. CDR1 MDHEN and CDR2 SYDVKM come from the germline V gene. This CDR3 reads CASSSNDRNISGRAYEQYF. The CDR3 bases are TGTGCCAGCAGTTCAAATGACAGGAATATTAGCGGGAGGGCCTACGAGCAGTACTTC.

The chain recombines TRBV6-2 or TRBV6-3 with TRBJ1-6; no clear D. From germline, CDR1 is MNHEY and CDR2 SVGEGT. The CDR3 spans 11 residues. V was trimmed by 4 bases and J by 9 bases, leaving 4 bases between them. CDR3 nucleotides: TGTGCCAGCAGTTCGAGTTCACCCCTCCACTTT. Protein: CASSSSSPLHF.

The genes are TRBV27 and TRBJ2-7; TRBD2 agrees at 9 bases. Germline values: CDR1 MNHEY, CDR2 SMNVEV (reference sequence). V trimming: 4 bases; J trimming: 3 bases; junction bases outside the gene matches: 13. This CDR3 spans 17 amino acids. The CDR3 nucleotides read TGTGCCAGCAGTTCGTCTAGCGGGACTCAATCTTACTACGAGCAGTACTTC. Amino acid sequence: CASSSSSGTQSYYEQYF.